The 31 T cell receptor beta chains below were found in one sample sequenced in a study of blood T cell repertoires in COVID-19. Assay used: immunoSEQ multiplex PCR; TCRdb lists only in-frame clones, some missing. The sample contains under 300,000 clones, under 85% of which appear only once. Sequencing input: peripheral blood. All receptors derive from a man aged 25-45 years who had recovered from COVID-19.

The chain couples TRBV6-2 or TRBV6-3 to TRBJ2-2; 11 bases are shared with TRBD2. Germline CDR1 reads MNHEY; CDR2 reads SVGEGT. This CDR3 has 16 residues. Germline trimming cut 2 bases from V and 1 base from J; bases unmatched to any gene: 0. CDR3 DNA: TGTGCCAGCAGTTACGGACTAGCGGGGAACACCGGGGAGCTGTTTTTT. This codes for CASSYGLAGNTGELFF.

The gene calls are TRBV6-1 and TRBJ2-5, with TRBD2 matching over 9 bases. The CDR3 extends over 17 amino acids. Germline values: CDR1 MNHNS, CDR2 SASEGT. V was pared by 3 bases and J by 5 bases, with 13 bases of the junction left unmatched. This CDR3 is CASSDGLRRGGRETQYF. Written as DNA, the CDR3 is TGTGCCAGCAGTGATGGTTTGAGGCGGGGGGGCCGGGAGACCCAGTACTTC.

The J gene is TRBJ2-2, the V gene TRBV5-1; TRBD1 aligns across 7 bases. The trim removed 7 bases at V and 4 bases at J, leaving 10 bases unmatched. This CDR3 spans 15 amino acids. Germline V gene data show CDR1 as SGHRS and CDR2 as YFSETQ. This CDR3 is CASGIRDSRTGELFF. In DNA form, the CDR3 reads TGCGCCAGCGGGATCCGGGACAGTCGCACCGGGGAGCTGTTTTTT.

This chain links TRBV6-2 or TRBV6-3 with TRBJ1-6; D gene uncertain. V lost 2 bases, J lost 9 bases, and 11 bases lay in between. This CDR3 has 14 amino acids. Germline lookup yields CDR1 MNHEY and CDR2 SVGEGT. DNA of the CDR3: TGTGCCAGCAGTTACCACGGCCGAGGTTCACCCCTCCACTTT. Amino acids: CASSYHGRGSPLHF.

The J gene is TRBJ2-4, the V gene TRBV11-1; D is undetermined. V was shortened by 5 bases and J by 0 bases, with 11 bases between the two germline ends. Per the germline V gene, CDR1 is SGHAT and CDR2 is FQDESV (reference sequence). This CDR3 has 15 residues. CDR3 DNA sequence: TGTGCCAGCAGCCCTCAGGCACTAGCCAAAAACATTCAGTACTTC. The encoded protein is CASSPQALAKNIQYF.

This clone was recorded once. The genes are TRBV19 and TRBJ2-7; TRBD1 might be the D (6 bases). Germline values: CDR1 LNHDA, CDR2 SQIVND (reference sequence). The V and J ends lost 5 bases and 5 bases respectively, with 19 bases between them. This CDR3 has 15 residues. CDR3 in amino acids: CASSDDRGIGDEQYF. DNA of the CDR3: TGTGCCAGTAGTGATGATAGGGGGATCGGGGACGAGCAGTACTTC.

The chain has TRBV3-1 (or the pseudogene TRBV3-2) and TRBJ2-5; 10 nucleotides align to TRBD1. The germline V gene encodes CDR1 LGHDT and CDR2 YNNKEL (reference sequence). V was pared by 3 bases and J by 6 bases, with 7 bases of the junction left unmatched. The CDR3 contains 15 residues. Here the CDR3 DNA reads TGTGCCAGCAGCCAGTCTGACAGGGGGCCAAAGACCCAGTACTTC. Translating gives CASSQSDRGPKTQYF.

The chain joins TRBV9 to TRBJ2-1, with TRBD2 as a possible D gene (5 bases). The CDR3 covers 14 residues. The V end was cut by 0 bases, the J end by 7 bases, with 11 bases between. Per germline, CDR1 SGDLS and CDR2 YYNGEE. The CDR3 DNA follows: TGTGCCAGCAGCGTAGAAGGAGCGGAGAATGAGCAGTTCTTC. It is translated as CASSVEGAENEQFF.

The chain recombines TRBV11-1 with TRBJ2-7; 7 bases match TRBD1. The germline gives CDR1 SGHAT, CDR2 FQDESV (reference sequence). This CDR3 contains 15 residues. J was trimmed by 3 bases and V by 5 bases; bases with no gene match: 10. This chain's CDR3 is CASSAPGQSIYEQYF. In DNA form, the CDR3 reads TGTGCCAGCAGCGCGCCGGGACAGAGTATCTACGAGCAGTACTTC. The full variable domain, with the rest looked up from reference TRBV11-1 and TRBJ2-7, is EAEVAQSPRYKITEKSQAVAFWCDPISGHATLYWYRQILGQGPELLVQFQDESVVDDSQLPKDRFSAERLKGVDSTLKIQPAELGDSAMYLCASSAPGQSIYEQYFGPGTRLTVT.

The chain links TRBV27 to TRBJ1-6; D gene uncertain. The germline V gene has CDR1 MNHEY and CDR2 SMNVEV (reference sequence). The CDR3 is 15 amino acids. V lost 2 bases to trimming and J lost 6 bases, with 11 bases between them. This chain's CDR3 is CASSLRAGFNSPLHF. CDR3 bases: TGTGCCAGCAGTTTACGGGCGGGGTTTAATTCACCCCTCCACTTT.

The V and J genes are TRBV11-2 and TRBJ1-2; 7 positions agree with TRBD1. The germline CDR1 and CDR2 sequences are SGHAT and FQNNGV. The CDR3 runs 14 residues. The ends lost 5 bases at V and 2 bases at J; junction bases unmatched: 5. The CDR3 spells CASSLLGQNYGYTF. The CDR3 coding sequence is TGTGCCAGCAGCCTATTGGGACAGAACTATGGCTACACCTTC.

V and J are TRBV19 and TRBJ2-3; the D gene is possibly TRBD2 (7 bases). V was trimmed by 2 bases and J by 0 bases, leaving 15 bases between them. This CDR3 spans 17 amino acids. CDR1 is LNHDA and CDR2 is SQIVND in the germline V gene (reference sequence). The CDR3 loop is CASSIPPGGLSTDTQYF. The CDR3 nucleotides are TGTGCCAGTAGTATACCCCCCGGGGGGCTTAGCACAGATACGCAGTATTTT.

The chain employs TRBV28 and TRBJ2-1; 12 bases map to TRBD2. The junction had 1 base not matched to a gene; V was cut back by 5 bases and J by 2 bases. The CDR3 sequence is 15 residues long. The germline V gene has CDR1 MDHEN and CDR2 SYDVKM. CDR3 amino acids: CASSTSGGPYNEQFF. The CDR3 DNA reads as TGTGCCAGCAGTACTAGCGGGGGGCCCTACAATGAGCAGTTCTTC.

Concerning this clone: The identical CDR3 is also encoded by other nucleotide sequences in the sample. The chain joins TRBV28 to TRBJ2-6; D not certain. This CDR3 region has 14 residues. Trimming took off 5 bases at V and 0 bases at J, with 5 bases between the two ends. From germline, CDR1 is MDHEN and CDR2 SYDVKM. CDR3 sequence reads: CASSLLSGANVLTF. For the CDR3, the DNA is TGTGCCAGCAGTCTCCTCTCTGGGGCCAACGTCCTGACTTTC.

The chain carries TRBV2 and TRBJ1-2; no clear D. This CDR3 has 13 residues. Germline CDR1 is SNHLY and CDR2 is FYNNEI. V lost 7 bases and J 0 bases, leaving 9 bases between the germline ends. CDR3 sequence: CASMRNSNYGYTF. The DNA of the CDR3 is TGTGCCAGCATGCGGAATTCTAACTATGGCTACACCTTC. The whole variable domain, remainder taken from reference TRBV2 and TRBJ1-2, is EPEVTQTPSHQVTQMGQEVILRCVPISNHLYFYWYRQILGQKVEFLVSFYNNEISEKSEIFDDQFSVERPDGSNFTLKIRSTKLEDSAMYFCASMRNSNYGYTFGSGTRLTVV.

This chain links TRBV15 with TRBJ2-5, with 9 bases aligning to TRBD2. V trimming: 1 base; J trimming: 5 bases; junction bases outside the gene matches: 11. The CDR3 loop spans 17 amino acids. Per the germline V gene, CDR1 is LNHNV and CDR2 is YYDKDF (reference sequence). The CDR3 loop reads CATSRGVLAGQQETQYF. The CDR3 DNA sequence: TGTGCCACCAGCAGAGGGGTCCTAGCGGGACAGCAGGAGACCCAGTACTTC. Full variable domain (outside the CDR3, taken from reference TRBV15 and TRBJ2-5): DAMVIQNPRYQVTQFGKPVTLSCSQTLNHNVMYWYQQKSSQAPKLLFHYYDKDFNNEADTPDNFQSRRPNTSFCFLDIRSPGLGDTAMYLCATSRGVLAGQQETQYFGPGTRLLVL.

V usage is TRBV5-1 and J usage is TRBJ1-1; possible D gene TRBD1, 5 bases. Per the germline V gene, CDR1 is SGHRS and CDR2 is YFSETQ. V shed 0 bases and J shed 1 base, with 13 bases lying between them. The CDR3 totals 16 residues. The CDR3: CASSLAFSGQNTEAFF. In DNA, the CDR3 is TGCGCCAGCAGCTTGGCATTCTCAGGGCAGAACACTGAAGCTTTCTTT.

In this sample, this clone turned up a few times. This sequence joins TRBV3-1 (or the pseudogene TRBV3-2) and TRBJ1-5; 8 bases are shared with TRBD1. The V gene end was trimmed by 6 bases and the J gene end by 7 bases; junction bases not matched to a gene: 8. Germline CDR1 is LGHDT and CDR2 is YNNKEL (reference sequence). The CDR3 consists of 14 residues. The CDR3 region has the DNA TGTGCCAGCAGTCTGACAGGGGTACAGCAGCCCCAGCATTTT. Translated, it gives CASSLTGVQQPQHF.

The rearrangement joins TRBV5-1 to TRBJ2-7, with D perhaps matching TRBD1 (5 bases). Trimming took off 6 bases at V and 0 bases at J, with 10 bases between the two ends. Per the germline V gene, CDR1 is SGHRS and CDR2 is YFSETQ. The CDR3 has 13 residues. Here the CDR3 DNA reads TGCGCCAGCAATAAGGGGTCCTCCTACGAGCAGTACTTC. This codes for CASNKGSSYEQYF.

The chain employs TRBV28 and TRBJ2-7; 10 bases line up with TRBD1. The CDR3 covers 15 residues. V was clipped by 6 bases and J by 4 bases; unmatched bases: 9. Germline values: CDR1 MDHEN, CDR2 SYDVKM. The CDR3 sequence: CASSLPGTGEYEQYV. CDR3 bases: TGTGCCAGCAGCCTCCCCGGGACAGGGGAATACGAGCAGTACGTC.

V and J are TRBV6-5 and TRBJ1-1; no definite D call. This CDR3 has 15 residues. Trimming pared 7 bases from V and 0 bases from J, leaving 15 bases between. The V gene's germline CDR1 is MNHEY and CDR2 SVGAGI. CDR3 sequence (DNA): TGTGCCAGCAAAGCCACTGGGCTGATGAACACTGAAGCTTTCTTT. It translates to CASKATGLMNTEAFF.

V and J are TRBV18 and TRBJ1-4; 9 bases are a match to TRBD1. The V gene's germline CDR1 is KGHSH and CDR2 LQKENI. This CDR3 region has 17 residues. Trimming cost V 6 bases and J 7 bases; bases outside gene matches: 15. DNA of the CDR3: TGTGCCAGCTCCCTCCTCGAAATCGGGACAGGGTTTGAAAAACTGTTTTTT. Translated, it gives CASSLLEIGTGFEKLFF.

The chain recombines TRBV11-2 with TRBJ2-1, with 9 bases matching TRBD2. The CDR3 extends over 17 amino acids. The V gene's germline CDR1 is SGHAT and CDR2 FQNNGV. Trimming cost V 6 bases and J 7 bases; bases outside gene matches: 16. The CDR3 protein is CASRTIQRGVKGNEQFF. The DNA for the CDR3 is TGTGCCAGCAGAACAATACAGCGGGGGGTCAAAGGGAATGAGCAGTTCTTC.

The gene calls are TRBV15 and TRBJ1-3, with 7 bases aligning to TRBD1. The V and J ends lost 2 bases and 2 bases, in that order; junction bases with no gene match: 9. The CDR3 extends over 17 amino acids. In germline, CDR1 is LNHNV, CDR2 YYDKDF (reference sequence). CDR3 bases: TGTGCCACCAGCAGATTCCCGACAGGGTTGGCTGGAAACACCATATATTTT. This translates into CATSRFPTGLAGNTIYF.

The chain recombines TRBV2 with TRBJ2-7; weak D call: TRBD1 (5 bases). There are 14 residues in the CDR3. The V and J ends lost 7 bases and 3 bases respectively, with 16 bases between them. The germline CDR1 and CDR2 sequences are SNHLY and FYNNEI. As DNA, the CDR3 is TGTGCCAGCATTCGTGGGCAGGGTGGCTACGAGCAGTACTTC. This translates into CASIRGQGGYEQYF. The full variable domain, its missing parts supplied by reference TRBV2 and TRBJ2-7, is EPEVTQTPSHQVTQMGQEVILRCVPISNHLYFYWYRQILGQKVEFLVSFYNNEISEKSEIFDDQFSVERPDGSNFTLKIRSTKLEDSAMYFCASIRGQGGYEQYFGPGTRLTVT.

The chain has TRBV11-2 and TRBJ1-2; no clear D gene. CDR3 length: 13 residues. CDR1 is SGHAT, CDR2 FQNNGV, per germline. V lost 4 bases, J lost 10 bases, and 16 bases lay in between. The DNA for the CDR3 is TGTGCCAGCAGCTCACCCGGGAGAGTCGACTACACCTTC. Amino acids: CASSSPGRVDYTF.

The rearrangement joins TRBV12-3 or TRBV12-4 to TRBJ2-2; 9 bases fit TRBD2. V lost 5 bases and J lost 6; bases outside the gene matches: 1. The CDR3 runs 13 residues. CDR3 DNA: TGTGCCAGCAGTGGACTAGCGCCCGGGGAGCTGTTTTTT. Translating it yields CASSGLAPGELFF.

The rearrangement links TRBV5-1 to TRBJ2-7; 7 bases are a match to TRBD1. V was clipped by 4 bases and J by 3 bases; unmatched bases: 13. CDR1 is SGHRS and CDR2 is YFSETQ in the germline V gene. The CDR3 is 16 amino acids. The CDR3 bases are TGCGCCAGCAGCCCGAAGACAGGGACGCTCTTCTACGAGCAGTACTTC. It yields the protein CASSPKTGTLFYEQYF.

The chain employs TRBV19 and TRBJ1-2, with D possibly TRBD1 on 5 matching bases. The germline V and J ends were trimmed by 5 bases and 0 bases, with 22 bases remaining between them. This CDR3 has 18 residues. CDR1 is LNHDA, CDR2 SQIVND, per germline (reference sequence). CDR3 amino acids: CASSRYSGRGQANYGYTF. The CDR3 DNA sequence: TGTGCCAGTAGTCGATACTCAGGGAGGGGCCAAGCTAACTATGGCTACACCTTC.

CDR3 sequence reads: CASSPRQGGGGELFF. In DNA form, the CDR3 reads TGTGCCAGCAGCCCCCGACAGGGTGGAGGCGGGGAGCTGTTTTTT. The chain couples TRBV9 to TRBJ2-2; TRBD1 matches 7 bases. Trimming at V came to 4 bases and at J to 7 bases, leaving 10 bases not matched to a gene. The CDR3 is 15 residues long. The germline gives CDR1 SGDLS, CDR2 YYNGEE.

This clone was picked up one time. The V call is TRBV6-5, the J call TRBJ1-2; 7 nucleotides line up with TRBD1. V lost 0 bases to trimming and J lost 9 bases; unmatched junction nucleotides: 4. Germline assignment: CDR1 MNHEY and CDR2 SVGAGI. This CDR3 is built from 13 residues. The CDR3 sequence: CASSYSTGHSYTF. The CDR3 DNA follows: TGTGCCAGCAGTTACTCGACAGGGCATAGCTACACCTTC.